The 10 T cell receptor beta chains in this list originate from one sample, sequenced in a study of post-analysis software for immune sequencing data. Overall study results and limits: Comparison of patients with controls showed five or six TRBV segments more frequent in patients, TRBV5-6, TRBV5-1 and TRBV20-1 among them.

For these TCRs, the target antigens are not known. Incorporated into the TCR beta cDNA libraries were unique molecular identifiers, which served to reduce PCR and sequencing biases. Each CDR3 protein gets one entry after TCRdb re-called the PCR reads with MiXCR. The sample contains about 460,000 distinct CDR3 sequences, roughly 46% of which appear only once. Sequenced input: blood. All receptors come from a girl aged 10 to 17 with multiple sclerosis.

The J gene is TRBJ2-3, the V gene TRBV20-1; no firm D call. The CDR3 has 13 amino acids. Germline CDR1 reads DFQATT; CDR2 reads SNEGSKA (reference sequence). V lost 0 bases to trimming and J lost 5 bases, with 9 bases between them. CDR3: CSARDSVKDTQYF. CDR3 sequence (DNA): TGCAGTGCTAGAGATTCGGTAAAAGATACGCAGTATTTT.

This clonotype was observed at least ten times. The rearrangement joins TRBV25-1 to TRBJ2-3; 7 nucleotides line up with TRBD1. The CDR3 consists of 14 residues. CDR1 and CDR2 from the germline V gene are MGHDK and SYGVNS. V lost 3 bases, J lost 3 bases, and 3 bases stayed unmatched. The CDR3 here is CASSDTGVTDTQYF. In DNA form, the CDR3 reads TGTGCCAGCAGTGATACAGGGGTAACAGATACGCAGTATTTT.

This clonotype came up many times. The chain recombines TRBV7-2 with TRBJ2-7; TRBD2 matches at 8 bases. There are 14 residues in the CDR3. The V and J ends lost 3 bases and 7 bases, in that order; junction bases with no gene match: 8. Per the germline V gene, CDR1 is SGHTA and CDR2 is FQGNSA. The CDR3 DNA sequence: TGTGCCAGCAGCTTGCAGCGGGAGTCAGGGGAGCAGTACTTC. Translated, it gives CASSLQRESGEQYF.

The chain recombines TRBV2 with TRBJ2-7; D gene unclear. CDR1 is SNHLY, CDR2 FYNNEI, per germline. The V end was cut by 7 bases, the J end by 7 bases, with 8 bases between. The CDR3 totals 10 residues. Written as DNA, the CDR3 is TGTGCCAGCAATGATCGGGAGCAGTACTTC. It translates to CASNDREQYF.

This clonotype was detected once. The rearrangement uses TRBV3-1 and TRBJ1-3, with 8 bases aligning to TRBD1. The germline V gene has CDR1 LGHDT and CDR2 YNNKEL (reference sequence). The CDR3 has 16 amino acids. Trimming removed 1 base from V and 2 bases from J; junction bases left unmatched: 4. The chain's CDR3 is CASSQGLDRAGNTIYF. CDR3 nucleotides: TGTGCCAGCAGCCAAGGGCTGGACAGGGCTGGAAACACCATATATTTT. The full variable domain, rest sourced from reference TRBV3-1 and TRBJ1-3, is DTAVSQTPKYLVTQMGNDKSIKCEQNLGHDTMYWYKQDSKKFLKIMFSYNNKELIINETVPNRFSPKSPDKAHLNLHINSLELGDSAVYFCASSQGLDRAGNTIYFGEGSWLTVV.

For the CDR3, the DNA is TGTGCCAGCAGGATAGCGGGAACCTACAATGAGCAGTTCTTC. Translating gives CASRIAGTYNEQFF. J is TRBJ2-1 and V is TRBV7-9; TRBD2 matches at 8 bases. Germline loops: CDR1 SEHNR, CDR2 FQNEAQ (reference sequence). This CDR3 region has 14 residues. The V gene end was trimmed by 6 bases and the J gene end by 2 bases; junction bases not matched to a gene: 3.

The J gene is TRBJ2-5, the V gene TRBV7-2; possible D gene TRBD2, 5 bases. The CDR3 contains 15 residues. Trimming cost V 5 bases and J 4 bases, with 17 bases left between them. CDR1 and CDR2 from the germline V gene are SGHTA and FQGNSA. CDR3 coding DNA: TGTGCCAGCAGCCCCCAGGCCGGGGAAGGAGAGACCCAGTACTTC. Translation: CASSPQAGEGETQYF.

The rearrangement joins TRBV5-1 to TRBJ2-7; the D call may be TRBD1 or TRBD2 (5 bases each). Germline-derived CDR1 and CDR2 are SGHRS and YFSETQ. CDR3 length: 16 amino acids. V lost 1 base, J lost 2 bases, and 16 bases lay in between. CDR3 nucleotide sequence: TGCGCCAGCAGCTTGTCCGATCCGGGGCCCCCCTACGAGCAGTACTTC. Encoded protein: CASSLSDPGPPYEQYF.

This chain connects TRBV4-2 to TRBJ2-5; 13 bases align to TRBD2. This CDR3 is 18 amino acids long. The trim removed 4 bases at V and 4 bases at J, leaving 12 bases unmatched. Germline lookup yields CDR1 LGHNA and CDR2 YNFKEQ. CDR3 in DNA: TGTGCCAGCAGCCTAGCAGTTAGGACTAGCGGGAGCGGAGAGACCCAGTACTTC. This translates into CASSLAVRTSGSGETQYF.

With regard to this clonotype: Germline and junction disagree at one end, which may indicate a read error. The genes are TRBV10-1 and TRBJ2-7; D is unresolved. Germline-derived CDR1 and CDR2 are WNHNN and SYGVQD (reference sequence). There are 12 residues in the CDR3. The DNA for the CDR3 is TGCGTCAGCAGTAATCAGGTGGGCGAGCAGTACTTC. Amino acids: CVSSNQVGEQYF.